This is a list of T cell receptor beta chains from one sample in a study of early T cells in non-severe SARS-CoV-2 infection. TCRdb processed the 5' RACE reads anew with MiXCR; each CDR3 protein has one entry. The data hold about 56,000 distinct CDR3 sequences, with roughly 16% observed a single time. The sequenced sample was whole blood, obtained at baseline. All receptors come from an adult who was a healthcare worker with PCR-confirmed SARS-CoV-2 infection or an uninfected control (not recorded which). CDR3s include the opening cysteine and the closing phenylalanine or tryptophan. The D gene is left open where the match is weak. A row's size may be missing; if present it is once, few, many or a size class.

d_call clone_size j_call v_call cdr3_aa cdr3_nt
. . TRBJ2-1 TRBV20-1 CSAREGNDYNEQFF TGCAGTGCTAGAGAAGGTAACGACTACAATGAGCAGTTCTTC
. . TRBJ2-2 TRBV19 CASSIDWGTGELFF TGTGCCAGTAGTATAGATTGGGGGACCGGGGAGCTGTTTTTT
TRBD1 . TRBJ2-1 TRBV5-4 CASSVGQGSNNEQFF TGTGCCAGCAGCGTAGGACAGGGGAGTAACAATGAGCAGTTCTTC
. many TRBJ2-4 TRBV20-1 CSASTGFSIQYF TGCAGTGCGAGTACAGGGTTTAGCATTCAGTACTTC
. few TRBJ2-1 TRBV20-1 CSARRDWGYNEQFF TGCAGTGCCCGCCGGGATTGGGGTTACAATGAGCAGTTCTTC
. few TRBJ2-2 TRBV5-1 CASSRTGLDGELFF TGCGCCAGCAGCAGAACAGGGTTGGACGGGGAGCTGTTTTTT
. . TRBJ2-1 TRBV27 CASSFNRASGEQFF TGTGCCAGCAGTTTTAACAGGGCTAGCGGTGAGCAGTTCTTC
. . TRBJ2-3 TRBV3-1 CASLNRASTDTQYF TGTGCCAGCTTGAACAGGGCTAGCACAGATACGCAGTATTTT
. . TRBJ2-3 TRBV20-1 CSARAFLRTDTQYF TGCAGTGCTAGAGCATTCCTGCGCACAGATACGCAGTATTTT
. many TRBJ2-1 TRBV18 CASSPGGYNEQFF TGTGCCAGCTCACCAGGAGGGTACAATGAGCAGTTCTTC
. few TRBJ2-3 TRBV7-9 CASSTLLAHSTDTQYF TGTGCCAGCAGCACCCTACTAGCCCATAGCACAGATACGCAGTATTTT
. . TRBJ2-2 TRBV7-3 CASSLFDGELFF TGTGCCAGCAGCCTTTTTGACGGGGAGCTGTTTTTT
. . TRBJ2-7 TRBV20-1 CSASHLGLSPYEQYF TGCAGTGCTAGTCATTTGGGGCTGTCGCCTTACGAGCAGTACTTC
. many TRBJ2-1 TRBV7-6 CASSLGRQARMHNEQFF TGTGCCAGCAGCTTAGGACGACAGGCCAGGATGCACAATGAGCAGTTCTTC
TRBD2 few TRBJ2-7 TRBV7-8 CASSLGGQTSGNNYEQYF TGTGCCAGCAGCTTAGGGGGCCAGACTAGCGGGAATAACTACGAGCAGTACTTC
TRBD1 . TRBJ1-4 TRBV11-2 CASSLDGGGPDEKLFF TGTGCCAGCAGCTTAGATGGAGGGGGCCCGGATGAAAAACTGTTTTTT
. . TRBJ2-3 TRBV9 CASSELVVADTQYF TGTGCCAGCAGCGAACTAGTGGTCGCAGATACGCAGTATTTT
. . TRBJ2-7 TRBV21-1 CASERRGNYSYEQYF TGTGCCAGCGAGAGGCGGGGGAACTACTCCTACGAGCAGTACTTC
. few TRBJ2-7 TRBV28 CASSSLAHEQYF TGTGCCAGCAGCTCCCTCGCCCACGAGCAGTACTTC
. few TRBJ1-1 TRBV7-9 CASSFQGNTEAFF TGTGCCAGCAGCTTCCAGGGGAACACTGAAGCTTTCTTT
. many TRBJ2-6 TRBV11-2 CASSLGTALGANVLTF TGTGCCAGCAGCTTAGGAACAGCGCTGGGGGCCAACGTCCTGACTTTC
TRBD1 few TRBJ1-2 TRBV4-1 CASSHGTGMSLYGYTF TGCGCCAGCAGCCACGGGACAGGGATGTCCCTCTATGGCTACACCTTC
. few TRBJ2-1 TRBV2 CASGFSRNEQFF TGTGCCAGCGGGTTCTCGCGCAATGAGCAGTTCTTC
. . TRBJ1-2 TRBV7-9 CASSTVGSGRINYGYTF TGTGCCAGCAGCACAGTAGGATCAGGGAGAATTAACTATGGCTACACCTTC
. . TRBJ2-4 TRBV18 CASSPFSPGDGGTKNIQYF TGTGCCAGCTCACCGTTTAGTCCAGGGGACGGTGGAACCAAAAACATTCAGTACTTC
. few TRBJ2-5 TRBV10-2 CASSVQGETQYF TGCGCCAGCAGTGTGCAGGGTGAGACCCAGTACTTC
. . TRBJ2-1 TRBV14 CASSQGMANEQFF TGTGCCAGCAGCCAAGGGATGGCAAATGAGCAGTTCTTC